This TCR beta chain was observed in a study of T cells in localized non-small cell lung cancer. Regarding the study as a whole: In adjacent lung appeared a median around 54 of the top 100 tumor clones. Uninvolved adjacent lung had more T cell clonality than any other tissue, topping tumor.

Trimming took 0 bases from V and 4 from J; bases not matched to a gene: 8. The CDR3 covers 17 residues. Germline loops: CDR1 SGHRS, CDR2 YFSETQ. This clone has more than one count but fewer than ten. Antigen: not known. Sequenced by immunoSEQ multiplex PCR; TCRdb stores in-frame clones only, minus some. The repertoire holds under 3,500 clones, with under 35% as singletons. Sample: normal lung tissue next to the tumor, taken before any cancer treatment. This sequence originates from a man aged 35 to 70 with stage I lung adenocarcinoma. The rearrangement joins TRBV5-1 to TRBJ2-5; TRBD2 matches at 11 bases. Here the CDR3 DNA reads TGCGCCAGCAGCTTGGGGTTAGCGGGAGGGTTCGGAGAGACCCAGTACTTC. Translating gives CASSLGLAGGFGETQYF. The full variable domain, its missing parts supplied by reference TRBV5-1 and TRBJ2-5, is KAGVTQTPRYLIKTRGQQVTLSCSPISGHRSVSWYQQTPGQGLQFLFEYFSETQRNKGNFPGRFSGRQFSNSRSEMNVSTLELGDSALYLCASSLGLAGGFGETQYFGPGTRLLVL.